This T cell receptor (beta chain) came from a study of early T cells in non-severe SARS-CoV-2 infection. CDR1 is SGHTA and CDR2 is FQGTGA in the germline V gene. V gave up 6 bases and J gave up 6 bases, with 14 bases separating them. The CDR3 length is 13 residues. TCRdb re-called the 5' RACE reads with MiXCR, one entry per CDR3 protein. Of some 49,000 distinct CDR3 sequences listed, roughly 10% are singletons. The chain recombines TRBV7-3 with TRBJ1-2; D is uncertain. The receptor was derived from an adult who was a healthcare worker with PCR-confirmed SARS-CoV-2 infection or an uninfected control (not recorded which). Sequencing was carried out using whole blood. In DNA, the CDR3 is TGTGCCAGCAGTCGCGGTAGTGAGGATGGCTACACCTTC. This encodes CASSRGSEDGYTF.